These 15 T cell receptor beta chains share one sample of origin, sequenced in a study of blood T cell repertoires in COVID-19. Profiling relied on immunoSEQ multiplex PCR, and the TCRdb table lists in-frame clones only, not all of them. The sample shows fewer than 250,000 clones, approximately 90% of them seen only once. Sequenced sample: peripheral blood. The receptors derive from a woman aged 35 to 49 with acute or convalescent COVID-19.

There are a few counts of this clone. The chain's CDR3 is CATSDTTGSGWEQYV. The CDR3 nucleotides read TGTGCCACCAGTGATACAACAGGGTCAGGATGGGAGCAGTACGTC. The V and J genes are TRBV24-1 and TRBJ2-7; a possible D gene is TRBD1 (6 bases). The CDR3 contains 15 residues. CDR1 and CDR2 (germline): KGHDR, SFDVKD. The V and J ends lost 3 bases and 7 bases respectively, with 18 bases between them.

The genes are TRBV19 and TRBJ2-5; perhaps TRBD2 as D (6 bases). CDR1 and CDR2 from the germline V gene are LNHDA and SQIVND (reference sequence). Deletions cut 4 bases from V and 4 bases from J, with 10 bases between. The CDR3 is 13 amino acids. This CDR3 is CASSSGRRETQYF. DNA for the CDR3: TGTGCCAGTAGTAGTGGGAGGAGAGAGACCCAGTACTTC.

V is TRBV7-2 and J is TRBJ2-5, with 9 bases lining up with TRBD2. J lost 5 bases, V lost 1 base, and 8 bases had no gene match. CDR1 SGHTA and CDR2 FQGNSA come from the germline V gene. This CDR3 region has 16 residues. CDR3 sequence reads: CASSLVGGGARETQYF. In DNA form, the CDR3 reads TGTGCCAGCAGCTTAGTTGGCGGGGGGGCCCGGGAGACCCAGTACTTC.

The V gene is TRBV2, the J gene TRBJ1-6; D might be TRBD1 (5 bases). The CDR3 contains 14 residues. The germline CDR1 and CDR2 sequences are SNHLY and FYNNEI. The V and J ends lost 6 bases and 8 bases respectively, with 14 bases between them. The CDR3 bases are TGTGCCAGCAGCGCTAAGGGACTTTATTCACCCCTCCACTTT. This translates into CASSAKGLYSPLHF.

The rearrangement joins TRBV7-2 to TRBJ2-3; D perhaps matches TRBD2 (6 bases). This CDR3 spans 18 amino acids. V gave up 4 bases and J gave up 4 bases, with 24 bases separating them. Germline CDR1 is SGHTA and CDR2 is FQGNSA. In nucleotides, the CDR3 is TGTGCCAGCAGCTCCAGACCGACCACTAGCCGGTCCGCAGATACGCAGTATTTT. It translates to CASSSRPTTSRSADTQYF.

The V gene is TRBV5-6, the J gene TRBJ2-3; 12 bases align to TRBD1. CDR3 size: 15 residues. V was clipped by 4 bases and J by 1 base; unmatched bases: 1. The germline V gene has CDR1 SGHDT and CDR2 YYEEEE. CDR3 nucleotide sequence: TGTGCCAGCAGCCGGGACAGGGGGCGCACAGATACGCAGTATTTT. It translates to CASSRDRGRTDTQYF.

The CDR3 loop reads CASSVDAGGVGNEQFF. As DNA, the CDR3 is TGTGCCAGCAGCGTAGACGCCGGGGGTGTTGGCAATGAGCAGTTCTTC. The J gene is TRBJ2-1, the V gene TRBV9, with D perhaps matching TRBD2 (6 bases). CDR1 is SGDLS, CDR2 YYNGEE, per germline. V dropped 0 bases and J dropped 6 bases, with 16 bases sitting between them. There are 16 residues in the CDR3.

V is TRBV3-1 (or the pseudogene TRBV3-2) and J is TRBJ2-5, with a possible D match to TRBD1 (5 bases). Germline CDR1 reads LGHDT; CDR2 reads YNNKEL (reference sequence). CDR3 length: 17 amino acids. Trimming took 1 base from V and 4 from J, leaving 19 bases between them. The CDR3 DNA reads TGTGCCAGCAGCCAAGGTAACGACCCCAGGGCAGGAGAGACCCAGTACTTC. Translated, it gives CASSQGNDPRAGETQYF.

The chain links TRBV6-5 to TRBJ1-2, with D possibly matching TRBD1 (6 bases). The germline V and J ends were trimmed by 6 bases and 4 bases, with 18 bases remaining between them. Germline CDR1 MNHEY, CDR2 SVGAGI. CDR3 size: 15 residues. CDR3 residues: CASRAYRDPTYGYTF. CDR3 DNA sequence: TGTGCCAGCAGAGCATACAGGGACCCCACCTATGGCTACACCTTC.

V and J are TRBV12-3 or TRBV12-4 and TRBJ1-2, with unresolved D. V lost 3 bases and J lost 5, with 10 bases in between. The CDR3 totals 13 residues. In DNA form, the CDR3 reads TGTGCCAGCAGTTTCGAGGGTAGTTATGGCTACACCTTC. This translates into CASSFEGSYGYTF.

The rearrangement links TRBV4-1 to TRBJ2-1; TRBD2 matches 9 bases. The germline CDR1 and CDR2 sequences are MGHRA and YSYEKL. Trimming took 0 bases from V and 8 from J; bases not matched to a gene: 8. The CDR3 spans 16 residues. In nucleotides, the CDR3 is TGCGCCAGCAGCCAAGAAGGGGGCGGGAGGGGGTATGAGCAGTTCTTC. Translation gives CASSQEGGGRGYEQFF.

V is TRBV2 and J is TRBJ1-3; weak D call: TRBD1 (5 bases). The V end was cut by 5 bases, the J end by 0 bases, with 11 bases between. Germline-derived CDR1 and CDR2 are SNHLY and FYNNEI. This CDR3 region has 15 residues. CDR3 bases: TGTGCCAGCAGTCCTCAGGGCAGCTCTGGAAACACCATATATTTT. Its translation: CASSPQGSSGNTIYF.

The gene calls are TRBV10-1 and TRBJ1-3; D is possibly TRBD1 (6 bases). The CDR3 loop spans 14 amino acids. V was shortened by 5 bases and J by 6 bases, with 14 bases between the two germline ends. The germline gives CDR1 WNHNN, CDR2 SYGVQD (reference sequence). The CDR3 is CASSPSGAINTIYF. DNA of the CDR3: TGCGCCAGCAGTCCCTCAGGGGCCATAAACACCATATATTTT.

The sample holds a few counts of this clone. The chain is built from TRBV5-1 and TRBJ1-5; 8 positions match TRBD1. Unmatched junction bases numbered 0, after V lost 0 bases and J lost 1 base. The CDR3 has 15 residues. Germline V gene sequence: CDR1 SGHRS, CDR2 YFSETQ. The CDR3 DNA reads TGCGCCAGCAGCTTGGGACAGGGGAGCAATCAGCCCCAGCATTTT. It translates to CASSLGQGSNQPQHF. The entire variable domain, with the rest obtained from reference TRBV5-1 and TRBJ1-5, is as follows: KAGVTQTPRYLIKTRGQQVTLSCSPISGHRSVSWYQQTPGQGLQFLFEYFSETQRNKGNFPGRFSGRQFSNSRSEMNVSTLELGDSALYLCASSLGQGSNQPQHFGDGTRLSIL.

The chain is built from TRBV19 and TRBJ1-1; 11 nucleotides align to TRBD1. The CDR3 spans 15 residues. CDR1 LNHDA and CDR2 SQIVND come from the germline V gene (reference sequence). V was pared by 5 bases and J by 11 bases, with 13 bases of the junction left unmatched. For the CDR3, the DNA is TGTGCCAGTAGTCTCCAATGGACAGGGGGCACATGGGCTTTCTTT. Amino acid sequence: CASSLQWTGGTWAFF.